The 27 T cell receptor beta chains given below trace back to one sample, sequenced in a study of cytomegalovirus exposure and HLA in healthy donors (dated by TCRdb to the late 2010s). Library creation used the immunoSEQ multiplex PCR assay. For the multiplex PCR, a mixture combining 60 forward primers for TCR Vbeta segments and 13 reverse primers for TCR Jbeta segments was used. This is the immuneACCESS table as TCRdb keeps it, with only in-frame sequences that have V and J called. A part of the clones is gone; compared with another copy, unresolved V genes explain less than half, and the rest is unexplained. The sample data list just over 200,000 clones, and approximately 79% of these were observed just once. The ten largest clones add up to about 1.7% of the sample. What was sequenced was PBMCs. The receptors were sampled from a man aged 50 or older in good health and CMV-seronegative.

Written as DNA, the CDR3 is TGTGCCAGCAGCTTCTCAGCGGGAGCCACTCAAGAGACCCAGTACTTC. Its translation: CASSFSAGATQETQYF. J is TRBJ2-5 and V is TRBV7-8; 8 bases agree with TRBD2. Germline V gene lookup returns CDR1 SGHVS and CDR2 FQNEAQ. Germline trimming cut 3 bases from V and 2 bases from J; bases unmatched to any gene: 8. The CDR3 loop spans 16 amino acids.

The gene calls are TRBV5-8 and TRBJ1-1; possibly TRBD1 for D (6 bases). CDR1 and CDR2 from the germline V gene are SGHTS and YDEGEE. This CDR3 spans 15 amino acids. V lost 4 bases to trimming and J lost 2 bases, with 15 bases between them. The CDR3 nucleotides read TGTGCCAGCAGCCGGGGCGGGGGGCTTAACACTGAAGCTTTCTTT. It is translated as CASSRGGGLNTEAFF.

V is TRBV5-1 and J is TRBJ1-4; D may be TRBD1 (6 bases). Germline CDR1 is SGHRS and CDR2 is YFSETQ. This CDR3 region has 13 residues. Deletions cut 7 bases from V and 5 bases from J, with 12 bases between. CDR3 nucleotides: TGCGCCAGCGCGGACAGAGTGAATGAAAAACTGTTTTTT. Its translation is CASADRVNEKLFF.

The chain couples TRBV18 to TRBJ2-5; 10 nucleotides line up with TRBD1. The J segment lost 5 bases and the V segment lost 5 bases, leaving 8 bases of the junction unmatched. CDR3 length: 15 residues. CDR1 KGHSH and CDR2 LQKENI come from the germline V gene. The CDR3 here is CASSSGQGGTETQYF. DNA for the CDR3: TGTGCCAGCTCAAGCGGACAGGGGGGGACGGAGACCCAGTACTTC.

Concerning this clone itself: Other DNA variants within this sample encode the same CDR3. The chain uses TRBV15 and TRBJ1-1; D possibly corresponds to TRBD1 (6 bases). CDR1 is LNHNV, CDR2 YYDKDF, per germline (reference sequence). The CDR3 has 14 amino acids. V shed 3 bases and J shed 5 bases, with 13 bases lying between them. In DNA, the CDR3 is TGTGCCACCAGCAGGGATAGAGGACAGACTGAAGCTTTCTTT. It translates to CATSRDRGQTEAFF.

This clone was picked up one time. The chain couples TRBV10-3 to TRBJ1-5; possible D gene TRBD1, 5 bases. The length of the CDR3 is 15 residues. The germline gives CDR1 ENHRY, CDR2 SYGVKD. With 3 bases removed from V and 4 bases from J, the gap between germline ends came to 13 bases. The CDR3 nucleotides read TGTGCCATCAGTGAAGGGCAGGGCCCGAATCAGCCCCAGCATTTT. As protein: CAISEGQGPNQPQHF.

This rearrangement joins TRBV11-2 to TRBJ1-1, with D maybe TRBD1 (6 bases). Germline V gives CDR1 SGHAT, CDR2 FQNNGV. Trimming pared 6 bases from V and 1 base from J, leaving 12 bases between. The CDR3 has 14 residues. This CDR3 reads CASSRDNSNTEAFF. In DNA, the CDR3 is TGTGCCAGCAGTCGGGACAACTCGAACACTGAAGCTTTCTTT.

The chain is built from TRBV5-5 and TRBJ1-5; D is uncertain. The CDR3 totals 16 residues. V shed 5 bases and J shed 1 base, with 16 bases lying between them. Germline assignment: CDR1 SGHKS and CDR2 YYEKEE (reference sequence). CDR3 in amino acids: CASSRKWLPSNQPQHF. CDR3 DNA sequence: TGTGCCAGCAGTCGAAAATGGCTCCCCAGCAATCAGCCCCAGCATTTT.

The J gene is TRBJ2-7, the V gene TRBV10-3; weak D call: TRBD2 (5 bases). Per germline, CDR1 ENHRY and CDR2 SYGVKD. The CDR3 covers 14 residues. V lost 3 bases to trimming and J lost 7 bases, with 16 bases between them. The CDR3 nucleotides read TGTGCCATCAGTGACCGGACTTTTCGAGGGGAGCAGTACTTC. This translates into CAISDRTFRGEQYF.

J is TRBJ2-7 and V is TRBV5-1, with D possibly matching TRBD1 (5 bases). Germline CDR1 SGHRS, CDR2 YFSETQ. There are 14 residues in the CDR3. V was trimmed by 3 bases and J by 6 bases, leaving 16 bases between them. The CDR3 sequence is CASSSQGDGAEQYF. CDR3 bases: TGCGCCAGCAGCTCTCAAGGGGATGGGGCCGAGCAGTACTTC.

The V call is TRBV19, the J call TRBJ1-1; D is unclear. Trimming cost V 7 bases and J 1 base, with 16 bases left between them. Per germline, CDR1 LNHDA and CDR2 SQIVND (reference sequence). This CDR3 region has 15 residues. The CDR3 loop is CASTRPEGKNTEAFF. DNA of the CDR3: TGTGCCAGTACCCGACCGGAGGGAAAGAACACTGAAGCTTTCTTT.

The gene calls are TRBV4-1 and TRBJ2-1; D might be TRBD1 (6 bases). The CDR3 extends over 15 amino acids. The V and J ends lost 0 bases and 1 base respectively, with 7 bases between them. Germline V lookup: CDR1 MGHRA, CDR2 YSYEKL. In nucleotides, the CDR3 is TGCGCCAGCAGCCAAGAGGGACAATCCTACAATGAGCAGTTCTTC. It specifies CASSQEGQSYNEQFF.

The gene calls are TRBV7-3 and TRBJ1-2; maybe TRBD1 (5 bases). The germline CDR1 and CDR2 sequences are SGHTA and FQGTGA. The CDR3 runs to 14 residues. V lost 5 bases to trimming and J lost 2 bases, with 12 bases between them. In DNA, the CDR3 is TGTGCCAGCAGCCAAGGGACTGAGAACTATGGCTACACCTTC. Translation gives CASSQGTENYGYTF.

V is TRBV6-5 and J is TRBJ2-3, with 8 bases aligning to TRBD2. V gave up 0 bases and J gave up 4 bases; unmatched junction bases: 6. This CDR3 region has 16 residues. The germline V gene has CDR1 MNHEY and CDR2 SVGAGI. CDR3: CASSYSASGFSDTQYF. The CDR3, as DNA: TGTGCCAGCAGTTACTCGGCTAGCGGGTTTTCAGATACGCAGTATTTT.

The rearrangement uses TRBV6-1 and TRBJ2-7, with 8 nucleotides matching TRBD1. This CDR3 contains 14 residues. V lost 4 bases and J lost 1; bases outside the gene matches: 3. Looked up from germline, CDR1 is MNHNS and CDR2 is SASEGT. CDR3 sequence reads: CASSGTGNSYEQYF. CDR3 nucleotides: TGTGCCAGCAGTGGGACAGGGAATTCCTACGAGCAGTACTTC.

This clone came up once. The chain joins TRBV25-1 to TRBJ2-6, with TRBD1 as a possible D gene (5 bases). Germline lookup yields CDR1 MGHDK and CDR2 SYGVNS. V was pared by 5 bases and J by 0 bases, with 17 bases between. There are 18 residues in the CDR3. The DNA of the CDR3 is TGTGCCAGCAGTATAGGGCTGGGGCCAAGCTCTGGGGCCAACGTCCTGACTTTC. It specifies CASSIGLGPSSGANVLTF.

This sequence joins TRBV19 and TRBJ2-7; 9 nucleotides line up with TRBD2. The CDR3 has 13 residues. V shed 6 bases, J shed 7 bases, and the junction held 7 bases outside the gene matches. Germline V gene data show CDR1 as LNHDA and CDR2 as SQIVND (reference sequence). The CDR3 coding sequence is TGTGCCAGTAGACTAGTGGCGGGAGGGGAGCAGTACTTC. This codes for CASRLVAGGEQYF.

The rearrangement uses TRBV21-1 and TRBJ1-2. TRBV21-1 is designated a pseudogene. CDR3 length equals 15 residues. The CDR3 is CASSSRKRSFYGYTF. DNA for the CDR3: TGTGCCAGCAGCTCTAGGAAGCGTTCTTTCTATGGCTACACCTTC.

The genes are TRBV27 and TRBJ2-7, with 14 bases aligning to TRBD2. Looked up from germline, CDR1 is MNHEY and CDR2 is SMNVEV (reference sequence). J lost 0 bases, V lost 2 bases, and 3 bases had no gene match. The CDR3 is 17 amino acids. The CDR3 bases are TGTGCCAGCAGTTTAGGGGGACTAGCGGGAGACTCCTACGAGCAGTACTTC. Translating gives CASSLGGLAGDSYEQYF.

J is TRBJ2-3 and V is TRBV18; 14 bases fit TRBD2. The trim removed 4 bases at V and 5 bases at J, leaving 5 bases unmatched. The CDR3 extends over 16 amino acids. The germline gives CDR1 KGHSH, CDR2 LQKENI. This CDR3 is CASSLGLAGAEDTQYF. Written as DNA, the CDR3 is TGTGCCAGCTCACTGGGACTAGCGGGAGCGGAAGATACGCAGTATTTT. Using reference TRBV18 and TRBJ2-3 for the parts outside the CDR3, the full variable domain is NAGVMQNPRHLVRRRGQEARLRCSPMKGHSHVYWYRQLPEEGLKFMVYLQKENIIDESGMPKERFSAEFPKEGPSILRIQQVVRGDSAAYFCASSLGLAGAEDTQYFGPGTRLTVL.

The V and J genes are TRBV18 and TRBJ2-5; no clear D gene. Trimming removed 3 bases from V and 4 bases from J, with 18 bases in between. Germline CDR1 KGHSH, CDR2 LQKENI. CDR3 length: 16 amino acids. CDR3 sequence reads: CASSPSGARNLETQYF. CDR3 coding DNA: TGTGCCAGCTCACCTAGTGGCGCTAGAAACTTAGAGACCCAGTACTTC.

The chain employs TRBV7-3 and TRBJ2-5; D might be TRBD1 (6 bases). V lost 5 bases and J lost 5, with 18 bases in between. Germline CDR1 SGHTA, CDR2 FQGTGA. The CDR3 sequence is 15 residues long. The CDR3 reads CASSRNREGIETQYF. CDR3 coding DNA: TGTGCCAGCAGCCGGAACAGGGAAGGTATCGAGACCCAGTACTTC.

CDR3 in DNA: TGCGCCAGCAGCCAAGATTACGGACTCTCCTACAATGAGCAGTTCTTC. This gives the protein CASSQDYGLSYNEQFF. The J gene is TRBJ2-1, the V gene TRBV4-1; possible D gene TRBD2, 5 bases. Germline CDR1 is MGHRA and CDR2 is YSYEKL. V was cut by 0 bases and J by 0 bases, with 9 bases left in between. This CDR3 is 16 amino acids long.

The chain is built from TRBV19 and TRBJ2-5; the match to TRBD2 covers 13 bases. There are 17 residues in the CDR3. The V and J ends lost 6 bases and 2 bases, in that order; junction bases with no gene match: 9. Germline CDR1 reads LNHDA; CDR2 reads SQIVND (reference sequence). The CDR3 loop reads CASRPRLAGGPQETQYF. The CDR3 nucleotides are TGTGCCAGTAGACCCCGACTAGCGGGAGGTCCTCAAGAGACCCAGTACTTC.

The rearrangement uses TRBV30 and TRBJ1-2; no clear D. V was shortened by 2 bases and J by 8 bases, with 12 bases between the two germline ends. This CDR3 region has 12 residues. The germline V gene encodes CDR1 GTSNPN and CDR2 SVGIG (reference sequence). In DNA, the CDR3 is TGTGCCTGGAGTAGAGGGTATGACGGCTACACCTTC. As protein: CAWSRGYDGYTF.

The chain recombines TRBV27 with TRBJ2-5, with 8 nucleotides matching TRBD1. CDR1 and CDR2 (germline): MNHEY, SMNVEV (reference sequence). J was trimmed by 1 base and V by 5 bases; bases with no gene match: 3. The CDR3 spans 14 residues. CDR3 sequence: CASSRQGSQETQYF. The CDR3 DNA reads as TGTGCCAGCAGTAGACAGGGGAGCCAAGAGACCCAGTACTTC.

Concerning this clone: An end of the junction does not agree with germline; a read error may underlie this. J is TRBJ2-5 and V is TRBV7-7; D is unclear. Germline V gives CDR1 SSHAT, CDR2 FNYEAQ (reference sequence). The CDR3 has 13 residues. The CDR3 coding sequence is TGTGCTAGCAGCTTAGAGTCTAGAAGTCCCCAGTACTTC. It specifies CASSLESRSPQYF.